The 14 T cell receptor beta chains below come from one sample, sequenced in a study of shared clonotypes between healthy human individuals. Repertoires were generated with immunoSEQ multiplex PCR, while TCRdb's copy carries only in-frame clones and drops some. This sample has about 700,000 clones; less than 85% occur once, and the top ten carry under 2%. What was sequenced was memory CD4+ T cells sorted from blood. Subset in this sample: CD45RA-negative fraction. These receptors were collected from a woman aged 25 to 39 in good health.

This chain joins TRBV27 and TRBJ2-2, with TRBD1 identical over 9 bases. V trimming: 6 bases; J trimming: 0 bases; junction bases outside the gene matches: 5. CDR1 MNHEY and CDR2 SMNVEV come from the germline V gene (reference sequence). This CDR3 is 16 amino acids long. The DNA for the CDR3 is TGTGCCAGCAGGGTTGGACAGGGGACGAACACCGGGGAGCTGTTTTTT. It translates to CASRVGQGTNTGELFF.

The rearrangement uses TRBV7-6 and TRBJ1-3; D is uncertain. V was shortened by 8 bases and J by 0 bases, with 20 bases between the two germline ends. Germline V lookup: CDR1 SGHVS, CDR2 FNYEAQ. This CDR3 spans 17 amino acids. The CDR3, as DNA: TGTGCCAGCCGCGCGGGCGGGGAACCCTTCTCTGGAAACACCATATATTTT. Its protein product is CASRAGGEPFSGNTIYF.

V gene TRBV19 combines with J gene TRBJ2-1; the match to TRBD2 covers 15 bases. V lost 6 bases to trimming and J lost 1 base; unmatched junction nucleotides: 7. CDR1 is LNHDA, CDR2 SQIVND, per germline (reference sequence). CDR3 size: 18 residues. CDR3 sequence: CASRGTSGRRVSYNEQFF. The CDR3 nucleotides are TGTGCCAGTAGGGGGACTAGCGGGAGGAGGGTGTCCTACAATGAGCAGTTCTTC.

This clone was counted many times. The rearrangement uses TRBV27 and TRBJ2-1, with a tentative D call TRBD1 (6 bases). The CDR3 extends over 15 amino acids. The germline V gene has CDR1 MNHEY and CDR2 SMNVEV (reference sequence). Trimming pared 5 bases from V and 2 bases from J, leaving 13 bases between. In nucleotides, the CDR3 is TGTGCCAGCAGTCACGGGACACCGACCTACAATGAGCAGTTCTTC. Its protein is CASSHGTPTYNEQFF.

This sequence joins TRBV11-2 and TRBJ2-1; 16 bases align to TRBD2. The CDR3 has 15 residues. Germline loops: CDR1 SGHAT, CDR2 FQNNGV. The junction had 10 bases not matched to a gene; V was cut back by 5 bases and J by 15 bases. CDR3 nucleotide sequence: TGTGCCAGCAGCCCGACCGGGACTAGCGGGAGGGAAAGGTTCTTC. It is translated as CASSPTGTSGRERFF. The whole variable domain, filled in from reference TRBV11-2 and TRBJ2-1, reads EAGVAQSPRYKIIEKRQSVAFWCNPISGHATLYWYQQILGQGPKLLIQFQNNGVVDDSQLPKDRFSAERLKGVDSTLKIQPAKLEDSAVYLCASSPTGTSGRERFFGPGTRLTVL.

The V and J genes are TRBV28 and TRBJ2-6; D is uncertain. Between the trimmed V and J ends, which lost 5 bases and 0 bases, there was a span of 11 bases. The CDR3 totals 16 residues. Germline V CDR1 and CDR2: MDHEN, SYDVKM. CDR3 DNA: TGTGCCAGCAGTCCAATTCAGAGCTCTGGGGCCAACGTCCTGACTTTC. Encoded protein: CASSPIQSSGANVLTF.

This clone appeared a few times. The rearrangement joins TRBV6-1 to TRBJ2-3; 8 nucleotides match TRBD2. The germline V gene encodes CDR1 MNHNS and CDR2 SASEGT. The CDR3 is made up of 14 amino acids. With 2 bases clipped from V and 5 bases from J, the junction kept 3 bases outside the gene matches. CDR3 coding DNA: TGTGCCAGCAGTGAAACTAGCGGAGGAGATACGCAGTATTTT. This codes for CASSETSGGDTQYF.

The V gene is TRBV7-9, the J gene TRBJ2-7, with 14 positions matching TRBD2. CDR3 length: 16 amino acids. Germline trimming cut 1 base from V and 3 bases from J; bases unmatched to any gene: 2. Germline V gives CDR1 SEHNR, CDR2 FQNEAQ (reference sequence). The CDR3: CASSLVGLAGDYEQYF. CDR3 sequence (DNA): TGTGCCAGCAGCTTAGTGGGACTAGCGGGAGACTACGAGCAGTACTTC.

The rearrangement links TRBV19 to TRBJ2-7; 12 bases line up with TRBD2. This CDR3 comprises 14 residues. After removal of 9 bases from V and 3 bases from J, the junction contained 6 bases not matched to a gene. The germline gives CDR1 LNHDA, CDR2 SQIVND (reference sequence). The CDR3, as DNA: TGTGCCAGCTCACTAGCGGGAGGAATCTACGAGCAGTACTTC. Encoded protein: CASSLAGGIYEQYF.

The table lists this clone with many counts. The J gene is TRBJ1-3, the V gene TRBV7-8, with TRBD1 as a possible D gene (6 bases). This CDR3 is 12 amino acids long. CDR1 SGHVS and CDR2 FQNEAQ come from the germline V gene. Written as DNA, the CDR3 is TGTGGTTGGACAGCCTCTGGAAACACCATATATTTT. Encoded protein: CGWTASGNTIYF.

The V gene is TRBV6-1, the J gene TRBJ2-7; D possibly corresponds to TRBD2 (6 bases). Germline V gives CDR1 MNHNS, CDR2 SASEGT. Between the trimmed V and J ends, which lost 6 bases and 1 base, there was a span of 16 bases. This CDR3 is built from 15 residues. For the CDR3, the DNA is TGTGCCAGCAGAACGACTAGTAGCCCGTCCTACGAGCAGTACTTC. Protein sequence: CASRTTSSPSYEQYF.

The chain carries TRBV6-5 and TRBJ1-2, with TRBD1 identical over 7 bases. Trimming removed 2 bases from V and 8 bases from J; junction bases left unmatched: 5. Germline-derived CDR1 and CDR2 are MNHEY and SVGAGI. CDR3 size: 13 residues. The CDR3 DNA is TGTGCCAGCAGTTACGATGGACAGGCCGGCTACACCTTC. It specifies CASSYDGQAGYTF.

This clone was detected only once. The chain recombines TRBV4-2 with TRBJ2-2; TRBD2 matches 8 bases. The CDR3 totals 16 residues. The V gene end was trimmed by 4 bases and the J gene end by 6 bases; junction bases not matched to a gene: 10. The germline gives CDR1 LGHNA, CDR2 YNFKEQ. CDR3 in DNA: TGTGCCAGCAGCCCTGCGGGAGGAGGACCACCCGGGGAGCTGTTTTTT. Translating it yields CASSPAGGGPPGELFF.

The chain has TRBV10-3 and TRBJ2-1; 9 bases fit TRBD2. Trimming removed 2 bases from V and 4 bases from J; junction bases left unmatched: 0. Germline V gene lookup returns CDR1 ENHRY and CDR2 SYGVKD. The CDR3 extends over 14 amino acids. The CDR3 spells CAISEAGGYNEQFF. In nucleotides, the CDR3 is TGTGCCATCAGTGAGGCGGGAGGGTACAATGAGCAGTTCTTC.